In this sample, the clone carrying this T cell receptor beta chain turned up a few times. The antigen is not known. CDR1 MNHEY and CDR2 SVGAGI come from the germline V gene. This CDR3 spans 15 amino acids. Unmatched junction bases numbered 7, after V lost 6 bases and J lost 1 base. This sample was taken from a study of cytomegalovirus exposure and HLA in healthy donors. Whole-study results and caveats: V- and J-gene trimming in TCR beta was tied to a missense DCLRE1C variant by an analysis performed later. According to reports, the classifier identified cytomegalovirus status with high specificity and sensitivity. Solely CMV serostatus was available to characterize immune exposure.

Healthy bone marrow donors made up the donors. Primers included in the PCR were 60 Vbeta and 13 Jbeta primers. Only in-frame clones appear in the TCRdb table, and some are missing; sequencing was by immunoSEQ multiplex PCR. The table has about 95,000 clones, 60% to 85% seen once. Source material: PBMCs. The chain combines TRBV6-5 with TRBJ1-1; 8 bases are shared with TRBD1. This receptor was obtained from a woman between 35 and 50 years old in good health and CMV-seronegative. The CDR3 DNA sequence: TGTGCCAGCAGACCTGGACAGGGAGGGAACACTGAAGCTTTCTTT. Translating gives CASRPGQGGNTEAFF.